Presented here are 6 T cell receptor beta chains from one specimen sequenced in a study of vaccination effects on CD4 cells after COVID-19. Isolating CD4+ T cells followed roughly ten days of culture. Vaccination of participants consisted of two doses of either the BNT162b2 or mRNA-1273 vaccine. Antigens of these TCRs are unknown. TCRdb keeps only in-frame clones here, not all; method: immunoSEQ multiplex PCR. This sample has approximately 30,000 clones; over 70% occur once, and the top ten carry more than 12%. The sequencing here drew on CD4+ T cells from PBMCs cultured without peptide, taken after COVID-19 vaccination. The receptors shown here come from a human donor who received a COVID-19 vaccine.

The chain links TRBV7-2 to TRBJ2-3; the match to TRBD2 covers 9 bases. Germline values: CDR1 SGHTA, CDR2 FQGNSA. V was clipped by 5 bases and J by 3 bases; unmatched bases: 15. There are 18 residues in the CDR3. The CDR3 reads CASSARRFSGGPTDTQYF. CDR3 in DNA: TGTGCCAGCAGCGCCAGGAGGTTTAGCGGGGGACCAACAGATACGCAGTATTTT.

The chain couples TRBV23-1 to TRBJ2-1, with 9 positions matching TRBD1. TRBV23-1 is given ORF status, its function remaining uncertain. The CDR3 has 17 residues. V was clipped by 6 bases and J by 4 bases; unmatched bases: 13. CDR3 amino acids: CASRSNPLGQGYNEQFF. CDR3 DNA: TGCGCCAGCAGGTCCAACCCCTTGGGACAGGGATACAATGAGCAGTTCTTC.

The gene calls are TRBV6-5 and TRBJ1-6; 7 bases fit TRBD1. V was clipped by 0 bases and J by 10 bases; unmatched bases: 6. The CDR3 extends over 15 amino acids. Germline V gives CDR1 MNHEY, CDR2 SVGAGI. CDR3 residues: CASSYSTGVESPLHF. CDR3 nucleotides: TGTGCCAGCAGTTACTCAACAGGGGTGGAGTCACCCCTCCACTTT.

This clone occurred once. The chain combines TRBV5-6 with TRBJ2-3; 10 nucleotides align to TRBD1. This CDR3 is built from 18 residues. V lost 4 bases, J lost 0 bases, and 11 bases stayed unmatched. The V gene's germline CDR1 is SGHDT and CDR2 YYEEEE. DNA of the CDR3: TGTGCCAGCAGCCGCGACAGGGGGCCAACCCTTAGCACAGATACGCAGTATTTT. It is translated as CASSRDRGPTLSTDTQYF.

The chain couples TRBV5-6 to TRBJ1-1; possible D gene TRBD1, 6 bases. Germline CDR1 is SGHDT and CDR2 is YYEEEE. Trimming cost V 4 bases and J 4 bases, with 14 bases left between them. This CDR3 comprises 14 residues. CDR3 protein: CASSGMGARTEAFF. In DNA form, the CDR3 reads TGTGCCAGCAGCGGGATGGGGGCGCGCACTGAAGCTTTCTTT.

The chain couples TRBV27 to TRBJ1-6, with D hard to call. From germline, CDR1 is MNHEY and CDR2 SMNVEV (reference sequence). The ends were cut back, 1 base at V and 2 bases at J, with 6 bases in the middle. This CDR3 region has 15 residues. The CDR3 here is CASSLFGPYNSPLHF. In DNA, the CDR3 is TGTGCCAGCAGTTTATTCGGACCCTATAATTCACCCCTCCACTTT.